One sample yielded the 6 T cell receptor beta chains listed below, sequenced in a study of cytomegalovirus exposure and HLA in healthy donors. PCR used 60 Vbeta primers and 13 Jbeta primers. Produced via immunoSEQ multiplex PCR; TCRdb's table is partial and in-frame only. Of approximately 160,000 clones in the sample, 81% are singletons; the top ten hold approximately 1.2%. What was sequenced was PBMCs. These receptors all come from a man between 45 and 60 years old in good health and CMV-seropositive.

The rearrangement links TRBV2 to TRBJ2-5; 9 positions match TRBD1. Per the germline V gene, CDR1 is SNHLY and CDR2 is FYNNEI. This CDR3 has 13 amino acids. The junction had 3 bases not matched to a gene; V was cut back by 4 bases and J by 6 bases. The CDR3 is CASSGDRDQTQYF. Here the CDR3 DNA reads TGTGCCAGCAGTGGGGACAGGGACCAGACCCAGTACTTC.

The chain couples TRBV28 to TRBJ2-1; 11 positions agree with TRBD1. Germline lookup yields CDR1 MDHEN and CDR2 SYDVKM. Trimming removed 7 bases from V and 8 bases from J; junction bases left unmatched: 10. The CDR3 is 15 residues long. CDR3 sequence reads: CASTDPGQGGHEQFF. Here the CDR3 DNA reads TGTGCCAGCACCGATCCGGGACAGGGGGGCCATGAGCAGTTCTTC.

J is TRBJ1-2 and V is TRBV19; 10 bases line up with TRBD1. The ends lost 3 bases at V and 8 bases at J; junction bases unmatched: 9. Per the germline V gene, CDR1 is LNHDA and CDR2 is SQIVND (reference sequence). The CDR3 covers 15 residues. The chain's CDR3 is CASSIFRDRGGGYTF. CDR3 DNA sequence: TGTGCCAGTAGTATCTTCCGGGACAGGGGCGGAGGCTACACCTTC.

This rearrangement joins TRBV28 to TRBJ2-7; D is undetermined. Trimming removed 3 bases at V and 3 bases at J, with 12 bases between. The CDR3 is 14 residues long. The germline gives CDR1 MDHEN, CDR2 SYDVKM. The CDR3 region has the DNA TGTGCCAGCAGTTTGGAGTCGGAAGACTACGAGCAGTACTTC. Translation gives CASSLESEDYEQYF.

The chain couples TRBV6-1 to TRBJ2-3, with unresolved D. The germline gives CDR1 MNHNS, CDR2 SASEGT. The CDR3 totals 13 residues. Trimming removed 3 bases from V and 6 bases from J, with 10 bases in between. The CDR3 DNA reads TGTGCCAGCAGTGATCAGTTGAGGGATACGCAGTATTTT. Its translation is CASSDQLRDTQYF.

This CDR3 is CASSQASFEQFF. As DNA, the CDR3 is TGCGCCAGCAGCCAAGCCTCTTTTGAGCAGTTCTTC. The chain has TRBV4-1 and TRBJ2-1; the D is unclear. Germline V lookup: CDR1 MGHRA, CDR2 YSYEKL. With 1 base removed from V and 9 bases from J, the gap between germline ends came to 7 bases. The CDR3 is 12 residues long.